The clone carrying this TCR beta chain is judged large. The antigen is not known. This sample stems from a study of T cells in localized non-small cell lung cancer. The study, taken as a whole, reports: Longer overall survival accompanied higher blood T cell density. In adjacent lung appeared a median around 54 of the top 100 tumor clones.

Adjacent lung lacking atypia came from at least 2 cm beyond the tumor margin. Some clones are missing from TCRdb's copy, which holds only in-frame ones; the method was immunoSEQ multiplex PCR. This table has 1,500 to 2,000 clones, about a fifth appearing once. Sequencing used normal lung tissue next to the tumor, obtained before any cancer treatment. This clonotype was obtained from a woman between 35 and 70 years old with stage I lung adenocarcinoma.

The CDR3 DNA follows: TGCGCCAGCAGTCAAGACGAAGGACAGGGGTCCTACGAGCAGTACTTC. Translation: CASSQDEGQGSYEQYF. The chain joins TRBV23-1 to TRBJ2-7; 9 bases agree with TRBD1. TRBV23-1 has ORF status, its function being uncertain. The CDR3 extends over 16 amino acids. V shed 2 bases, J shed 1 base, and the junction held 6 bases outside the gene matches.